A single sample is the source of the 15 T cell receptor beta chains below, sequenced in a study of T-cell reconstitution after alpha-beta-depleted transplantation in children. Unique molecular identifiers were incorporated when the TCRbeta library was constructed. TCRdb passed the PCR reads through MiXCR, listing each CDR3 protein once. This sample yields just over 350,000 distinct CDR3 sequences, of which about 14% are seen a single time; 4.3% belongs to the top ten. The input for sequencing was PBMCs, taken from the stem cell graft. The receptors shown here come from a human donor who donated a stem cell graft to a child with Fanconi anemia.

This clonotype was picked up many times. The rearrangement uses TRBV10-3 and TRBJ1-1, with D unclear. Germline-derived CDR1 and CDR2 are ENHRY and SYGVKD. The germline V and J ends were trimmed by 1 base and 1 base, with 4 bases remaining between them. The CDR3 has 13 residues. This chain's CDR3 is CAISELGNTEAFF. DNA of the CDR3: TGTGCCATCAGTGAGTTGGGGAACACTGAAGCTTTCTTT.

This clonotype has at least ten counts. The gene calls are TRBV6-1 and TRBJ2-4, with D unresolved. Germline values: CDR1 MNHNS, CDR2 SASEGT. V dropped 7 bases and J dropped 0 bases, with 10 bases sitting between them. The CDR3 runs 14 residues. CDR3 DNA: TGTGCCAGCACCCTGACATTAGCCAAAAACATTCAGTACTTC. This translates into CASTLTLAKNIQYF.

The sample holds a few counts of this clonotype. The V call is TRBV7-2, the J call TRBJ1-1; D is perhaps TRBD1 (5 bases). Trimming pared 3 bases from V and 7 bases from J, leaving 12 bases between. The germline V gene encodes CDR1 SGHTA and CDR2 FQGNSA. This CDR3 has 13 amino acids. CDR3 sequence: CASSFRQNLEAFF. CDR3 sequence (DNA): TGTGCCAGCAGCTTTAGACAGAATCTTGAAGCTTTCTTT.

This chain joins TRBV20-1 and TRBJ2-5; 7 positions match TRBD2. J lost 5 bases, V lost 6 bases, and 9 bases had no gene match. The CDR3 is 13 amino acids. Germline lookup yields CDR1 DFQATT and CDR2 SNEGSKA (reference sequence). CDR3 nucleotides: TGCAGTGCATCCGGGGGAGGGTTTGAGACCCAGTACTTC. It is translated as CSASGGGFETQYF.

CDR3 DNA: TGTGCCAGCAGCGTAGAGGGTTCCCAGCCCCAGCATTTT. This encodes CASSVEGSQPQHF. The rearrangement links TRBV9 to TRBJ1-5; D gene ambiguous. V was clipped by 0 bases and J by 7 bases, with 8 bases between them. Germline V gene data show CDR1 as SGDLS and CDR2 as YYNGEE. The CDR3 runs 13 residues.

The chain is built from TRBV5-6 and TRBJ1-3, with D maybe TRBD1 (5 bases). Germline CDR1 reads SGHDT; CDR2 reads YYEEEE. The CDR3 is 14 amino acids. The ends were cut back, 0 bases at V and 8 bases at J, with 12 bases in the middle. The DNA for the CDR3 is TGTGCCAGCAGCTTGGTAGGGACCCCAGACACCATATATTTT. It specifies CASSLVGTPDTIYF.

This clonotype appeared a few times. V usage is TRBV7-6 and J usage is TRBJ1-1, with TRBD1 identical over 9 bases. Germline V CDR1 and CDR2: SGHVS, FNYEAQ. The CDR3 sequence is 14 residues long. V lost 0 bases, J lost 5 bases, and 1 base stayed unmatched. CDR3 protein: CASSLATGGTEAFF. The DNA for the CDR3 is TGTGCCAGCAGCTTAGCGACAGGGGGTACTGAAGCTTTCTTT.

This clonotype was detected a few times. The chain joins TRBV5-6 to TRBJ2-1; tentative D call: TRBD2 (6 bases). Per the germline V gene, CDR1 is SGHDT and CDR2 is YYEEEE. Deletions cut 7 bases from V and 0 bases from J, with 20 bases between. There are 17 residues in the CDR3. CDR3 nucleotide sequence: TGTGCCAGCGGTCGCCTGGTCGCGGGGAGCTCCTACAATGAGCAGTTCTTC. Translation: CASGRLVAGSSYNEQFF.

The chain uses TRBV7-8 and TRBJ2-5; tentative D call: TRBD1 (5 bases). Deletions cut 5 bases from V and 5 bases from J, with 12 bases between. The CDR3 has 13 amino acids. CDR1 is SGHVS and CDR2 is FQNEAQ in the germline V gene. The CDR3 nucleotides read TGTGCCAGCAGCCCTCGCCCAGGGGAGACCCAGTACTTC. The encoded protein is CASSPRPGETQYF. Full variable domain (outside the CDR3, taken from reference TRBV7-8 and TRBJ2-5): GAGVSQSPRYKVAKRGQDVALRCDPISGHVSLFWYQQALGQGPEFLTYFQNEAQLDKSGLPSDRFFAERPEGSVSTLKIQRTQQEDSAVYLCASSPRPGETQYFGPGTRLLVL.

With regard to this clonotype: A much larger clone is a single base away; this may be a read error. A read error is likely, as this CDR3 ends without the conserved phenylalanine or tryptophan. The chain joins TRBV2 to TRBJ1-1, with unresolved D. The V and J ends lost 7 bases and 4 bases respectively, with 10 bases between them. CDR3 length: 12 residues. In germline, CDR1 is SNHLY, CDR2 FYNNEI. CDR3 nucleotides: TGTGCCAGCACGGGTACCGTCACTGAAGCTTTCTAT. This gives the protein CASTGTVTEAFY.

A few counts support this clonotype. The rearrangement uses TRBV6-5 and TRBJ1-1; 7 bases match TRBD1. CDR1 and CDR2 (germline): MNHEY, SVGAGI. The CDR3 contains 15 residues. V shed 8 bases and J 0 bases; nucleotides not matched to a gene: 9. The CDR3: CASRIPGQLNTEAFF. The CDR3 DNA is TGTGCCAGCCGAATCCCGGGACAGCTGAACACTGAAGCTTTCTTT.

This clonotype was seen only a few times. The chain combines TRBV12-3 or TRBV12-4 with TRBJ1-1; D remains unclear. The CDR3 spans 14 residues. Trimming took off 5 bases at V and 6 bases at J, with 16 bases between the two ends. CDR3 residues: CASSRHEGVPEAFF. CDR3 in DNA: TGTGCCAGCAGTCGCCACGAGGGTGTCCCTGAAGCTTTCTTT.

This clonotype was counted only a few times. The V gene is TRBV5-1, the J gene TRBJ2-1, with 8 positions matching TRBD1. The CDR3 is 16 amino acids. Germline trimming cut 4 bases from V and 1 base from J; bases unmatched to any gene: 7. CDR1 SGHRS and CDR2 YFSETQ come from the germline V gene. This CDR3 is CASSLQGTGSYNEQFF. For the CDR3, the DNA is TGCGCCAGCAGCCTGCAAGGGACAGGTTCCTACAATGAGCAGTTCTTC. Using reference TRBV5-1 and TRBJ2-1 for the parts outside the CDR3, the full variable domain is KAGVTQTPRYLIKTRGQQVTLSCSPISGHRSVSWYQQTPGQGLQFLFEYFSETQRNKGNFPGRFSGRQFSNSRSEMNVSTLELGDSALYLCASSLQGTGSYNEQFFGPGTRLTVL.

In this sample, this clonotype turned up a few times. The chain has TRBV4-2 and TRBJ1-5, with 8 bases that match TRBD1. The V and J ends lost 1 base and 7 bases, in that order; junction bases with no gene match: 6. Germline V CDR1 and CDR2: LGHNA, YNFKEQ. This CDR3 contains 15 residues. The CDR3 DNA reads as TGTGCCAGCAGCCAAGGGCAGGGGGCAAGACAGCCCCAGCATTTT. The encoded protein is CASSQGQGARQPQHF.

This clonotype has a handful of counts. This chain joins TRBV20-1 and TRBJ1-2; no clear D. This CDR3 has 14 residues. Trimming cost V 3 bases and J 5 bases, with 16 bases left between them. Per the germline V gene, CDR1 is DFQATT and CDR2 is SNEGSKA (reference sequence). The CDR3 sequence is CSASPPRPPYGYTF. The CDR3 DNA follows: TGCAGTGCTAGCCCCCCACGTCCTCCTTATGGCTACACCTTC.